The 20 T cell receptor beta chains in this list originate from one sample, sequenced in a study of shared clonotypes between healthy human individuals. The assay was immunoSEQ multiplex PCR, and TCRdb's table has in-frame clones only and misses some. The table records about 2.4 million clones, roughly 92% of them present only once. The sequencing sample was made of naive CD4+ T cells sorted from blood. Subset: CD45RA+ positively selected. Receptors were obtained from a young man in good health.

The J gene is TRBJ2-2, the V gene TRBV2; D not resolved. The length of the CDR3 is 13 residues. V was pared by 1 base and J by 4 bases, with 4 bases between. Germline V gene data show CDR1 as SNHLY and CDR2 as FYNNEI. The CDR3 bases are TGTGCCAGCAGTGAAGTATTCACCGGGGAGCTGTTTTTT. Its protein product is CASSEVFTGELFF.

The chain couples TRBV7-2 to TRBJ2-1; TRBD1 aligns across 10 bases. This CDR3 spans 14 amino acids. J was trimmed by 10 bases and V by 4 bases; bases with no gene match: 7. Germline CDR1 SGHTA, CDR2 FQGNSA. CDR3 residues: CASSSEGQGTEQFF. The CDR3 nucleotides read TGTGCCAGCAGCTCCGAGGGACAGGGGACCGAGCAGTTCTTC.

In this sample, this clone turned up a few times. The rearrangement links TRBV7-2 to TRBJ2-2, with a tentative D call TRBD1 (6 bases). The length of the CDR3 is 15 residues. V lost 5 bases to trimming and J lost 0 bases, with 10 bases between them. Germline values: CDR1 SGHTA, CDR2 FQGNSA. The CDR3 sequence: CASSPRTANTGELFF. The CDR3, as DNA: TGTGCCAGCAGCCCAAGGACAGCGAACACCGGGGAGCTGTTTTTT.

The chain recombines TRBV2 with TRBJ1-5; D might be TRBD1 (6 bases). Germline V CDR1 and CDR2: SNHLY, FYNNEI. V dropped 7 bases and J dropped 4 bases, with 26 bases sitting between them. This CDR3 comprises 18 residues. The DNA of the CDR3 is TGTGCCAGCACGTCCGTTGATACAGGGCCTCCTCGGAATCAGCCCCAGCATTTT. Translating it yields CASTSVDTGPPRNQPQHF.

A single count supports this clone. The V and J genes are TRBV2 and TRBJ2-7; no clear D. In germline, CDR1 is SNHLY, CDR2 FYNNEI. V was trimmed by 6 bases and J by 5 bases, leaving 11 bases between them. The CDR3 totals 12 residues. CDR3 in amino acids: CASRGVQHEQYF. The CDR3 DNA follows: TGTGCCAGCAGGGGTGTTCAACACGAGCAGTACTTC.

The chain couples TRBV19 to TRBJ2-5; D not resolved. V dropped 5 bases and J dropped 1 base, with 11 bases sitting between them. Germline V lookup: CDR1 LNHDA, CDR2 SQIVND (reference sequence). The CDR3 runs 14 residues. CDR3 coding DNA: TGTGCCAGTAGTCAACAAGTGACCCAAGAGACCCAGTACTTC. This codes for CASSQQVTQETQYF.

This chain uses TRBV5-1 with TRBJ1-1; tentatively, D is TRBD1 (6 bases). The germline gives CDR1 SGHRS, CDR2 YFSETQ. V was cut by 6 bases and J by 3 bases, with 24 bases left in between. The CDR3 extends over 17 amino acids. CDR3 DNA sequence: TGCGCCAGCACCCCGTCCACAGGGAAACTTGTCGACACTGAAGCTTTCTTT. This gives the protein CASTPSTGKLVDTEAFF.

This sequence joins TRBV29-1 and TRBJ2-3; D may be TRBD2 (5 bases). Trimming took off 7 bases at V and 2 bases at J, with 13 bases between the two ends. The CDR3 totals 13 residues. Germline lookup yields CDR1 SQVTM and CDR2 ANQGSEA. CDR3 DNA sequence: TGCAGCGCCGATGACGGGAACACAGATACGCAGTATTTT. Residues: CSADDGNTDTQYF.

The V call is TRBV5-4, the J call TRBJ1-6; the D gene is possibly TRBD1 (6 bases). The CDR3 runs to 15 residues. Between the trimmed V and J ends, which lost 7 bases and 10 bases, there was a span of 21 bases. Germline CDR1 reads SGHNT; CDR2 reads YYREEE (reference sequence). CDR3 loop: CASHSPDSKGSPLHF. The DNA for the CDR3 is TGTGCCAGCCATAGTCCGGACAGTAAGGGCTCACCCCTCCACTTT.

This rearrangement joins TRBV5-6 to TRBJ2-3; TRBD1 might be the D (6 bases). The CDR3 contains 16 residues. Germline V gene sequence: CDR1 SGHDT, CDR2 YYEEEE. The V gene lost 4 bases and the J gene lost 5 bases, with 20 bases spanning the gap. The CDR3 coding sequence is TGTGCCAGCAGCACCCTGGGGGCGGATGTGGTAGATACGCAGTATTTT. Translated, it gives CASSTLGADVVDTQYF.

V gene TRBV11-3 combines with J gene TRBJ1-2; TRBD1 might be the D (6 bases). The germline V and J ends were trimmed by 0 bases and 8 bases, with 13 bases remaining between them. Germline V gene lookup returns CDR1 SGHNT and CDR2 YENEEA. The CDR3 runs to 14 residues. CDR3 residues: CASSLDRGFGGYTF. The CDR3 DNA reads as TGTGCCAGCAGCTTAGACAGGGGATTTGGAGGCTACACCTTC. The variable domain in full, completed from reference TRBV11-3 and TRBJ1-2, reads EAGVVQSPRYKIIEKKQPVAFWCNPISGHNTLYWYLQNLGQGPELLIRYENEEAVDDSQLPKDRFSAERLKGVDSTLKIQPAELGDSAVYLCASSLDRGFGGYTFGSGTRLTVV.

This clone has a single count. The chain carries TRBV7-2 and TRBJ2-7; TRBD1 agrees at 10 bases. This CDR3 is 15 amino acids long. V trimming: 4 bases; J trimming: 4 bases; junction bases outside the gene matches: 7. The V gene's germline CDR1 is SGHTA and CDR2 FQGNSA. The CDR3 loop is CASSSRQGARYEQYF. The DNA for the CDR3 is TGTGCCAGCAGCTCAAGACAGGGGGCGAGGTACGAGCAGTACTTC.

The V and J genes are TRBV5-1 and TRBJ1-1, with a possible D match to TRBD1 (6 bases). CDR1 and CDR2 (germline): SGHRS, YFSETQ. CDR3 length equals 14 residues. Trimming took 2 bases from V and 3 from J, leaving 11 bases between them. CDR3 nucleotides: TGCGCCAGCAGCTTAGCAGGGGATTACACTGAAGCTTTCTTT. Protein: CASSLAGDYTEAFF.

A remark on this clone: Other DNA sequences from this sample encode an identical CDR3 as well. The chain links TRBV5-6 to TRBJ1-2; tentatively, D is TRBD1 (5 bases). Germline V CDR1 and CDR2: SGHDT, YYEEEE. Trimming took 0 bases from V and 2 from J, leaving 5 bases between them. The CDR3 has 13 amino acids. CDR3 sequence (DNA): TGTGCCAGCAGCTTGGAGGGGAACTATGGCTACACCTTC. This encodes CASSLEGNYGYTF.

A single count supports this clone. The rearrangement joins TRBV7-2 to TRBJ2-1, with D tentatively TRBD1 or TRBD2 (6 bases each). The ends were cut back, 6 bases at V and 5 bases at J, with 14 bases in the middle. CDR3 length: 14 residues. Germline V gene lookup returns CDR1 SGHTA and CDR2 FQGNSA. CDR3 in DNA: TGTGCCAGCAGACACAGGGACTTTCACAATGAGCAGTTCTTC. It specifies CASRHRDFHNEQFF.

J is TRBJ2-7 and V is TRBV7-2; TRBD2 matches at 9 bases. Germline V gene lookup returns CDR1 SGHTA and CDR2 FQGNSA. J gave up 9 bases and V 3 bases, and 15 bases lay outside the gene matches. The CDR3 has 16 amino acids. In DNA form, the CDR3 reads TGTGCCAGCAGCTTCGGTTCCGGGACTAGCCCACTCCTGCAGTACTTC. Translating it yields CASSFGSGTSPLLQYF.

The sample holds a few counts of this clone. The chain recombines TRBV6-6 with TRBJ2-4; D may be TRBD1 (5 bases). Trimming removed 6 bases at V and 3 bases at J, with 12 bases between. CDR1 and CDR2 from the germline V gene are MNHNY and SVGAGI (reference sequence). This CDR3 has 14 residues. CDR3: CASSPGLVKNIQYF. In DNA, the CDR3 is TGTGCCAGCAGCCCAGGGTTGGTCAAAAACATTCAGTACTTC.

Only a few counts were recorded for this clone. This chain uses TRBV7-2 with TRBJ2-1, with D tentatively TRBD1 or TRBD2 (6 bases each). V dropped 5 bases and J dropped 6 bases, with 17 bases sitting between them. Germline CDR1 reads SGHTA; CDR2 reads FQGNSA. The CDR3 extends over 15 amino acids. CDR3 in amino acids: CASSGTGRRTNEQFF. CDR3 sequence (DNA): TGTGCCAGCAGCGGAACAGGGAGGAGAACCAATGAGCAGTTCTTC. The entire variable domain, with the rest obtained from reference TRBV7-2 and TRBJ2-1, is as follows: GAGVSQSPSNKVTEKGKDVELRCDPISGHTALYWYRQSLGQGLEFLIYFQGNSAPDKSGLPSDRFSAERTGGSVSTLTIQRTQQEDSAVYLCASSGTGRRTNEQFFGPGTRLTVL.

The chain is built from TRBV16 and TRBJ1-5, with D unclear. Germline V gives CDR1 KGHSY, CDR2 FQNENV. V lost 5 bases to trimming and J lost 0 bases, with 5 bases between them. The CDR3 consists of 13 residues. DNA for the CDR3: TGTGCCAGCAGCAACGATAGCAATCAGCCCCAGCATTTT. Translation gives CASSNDSNQPQHF. Full variable domain (rest looked up from reference TRBV16 and TRBJ1-5): GEEVAQTPKHLVRGEGQKAKLYCAPIKGHSYVFWYQQVLKNEFKFLISFQNENVFDETGMPKERFSAKCLPNSPCSLEIQATKLEDSAVYFCASSNDSNQPQHFGDGTRLSIL.

This chain links TRBV15 with TRBJ2-2; D call uncertain. The CDR3 is 14 residues long. The V and J ends lost 3 bases and 4 bases respectively, with 9 bases between them. The germline gives CDR1 LNHNV, CDR2 YYDKDF (reference sequence). In DNA form, the CDR3 reads TGTGCCACCAGCAGGGGTGTCGGCACCGGGGAGCTGTTTTTT. The encoded protein is CATSRGVGTGELFF.